A single TCR beta chain is shown here with its context. Study processing details: Nucleated cell counts were estimated from reference gene primer amplification. Assay: immunoSEQ multiplex PCR; the TCRdb copy retains only in-frame clones and omits some. The V and J calls and the clone size are those of that table, but D and trimming were determined from the DNA. This sample has about 62,000 clones; roughly 71% occur once, and the top ten carry about 6.4%. The sample is drawn from a study of blood T cell repertoires in COVID-19. The wider study: The United States, Italy and Spain provided the acute and convalescent COVID-19 samples. Sample material is recorded as cDNA or gDNA derived from T cells, B-cell-depleted T cells, or PBMCs.

The germline V gene has CDR1 SQVTM and CDR2 ANQGSEA. There are 13 residues in the CDR3. V shed 1 base, J shed 3 bases, and the junction held 1 base outside the gene matches. Sequenced sample: peripheral blood. The clonotype comes from a woman aged 45-65 years with active or convalescent COVID-19. The chain is built from TRBV29-1 and TRBJ1-2; 8 bases align to TRBD1. The CDR3 reads CSVEGQGYYGYTF. In DNA form, the CDR3 reads TGCAGCGTTGAAGGACAGGGGTACTATGGCTACACCTTC.